The rows below give T cell receptor beta chains drawn from one sample of a study of CD8 T cells in ankylosing spondylitis. TCRdb re-called the 5' RACE reads with MiXCR, one entry per CDR3 protein. This sample has some 30,000 distinct CDR3 sequences, with 7.2% found just once. Sequencing input: blood, either unsorted or a sorted T cell fraction (not recorded which). These receptors all stem from a male donor with ankylosing spondylitis or in good health (not recorded which). CDR3s include the opening cysteine and the closing phenylalanine or tryptophan. D genes are given only for firm matches. Some rows have no size entry. The others give once, few or many, or a class for an expanded clone.

J gene,D gene,V gene,clone size,CDR3 protein,CDR3 DNA
TRBJ2-3,NA,TRBV24-1,many,CATSDSAEGTDTQYF,TGTGCCACCAGTGATTCGGCGGAGGGGACAGATACGCAGTATTTT
TRBJ2-1,TRBD2,TRBV7-6,many,CASSPSTSGSSYNEQFF,TGTGCCAGCAGCCCTTCAACTAGCGGGAGTTCCTACAATGAGCAGTTCTTC
TRBJ2-5,NA,TRBV7-3,many,CASSLYPGTQETQYF,TGTGCCAGCAGCCTTTATCCCGGGACCCAAGAGACCCAGTACTTC
TRBJ2-1,NA,TRBV29-1,NA,CSVVRGRGSYNEQFF,TGCAGCGTTGTCCGGGGGCGTGGCTCCTACAATGAGCAGTTCTTC
TRBJ2-7,TRBD2,TRBV5-5,many,CASSHPSGRSYEQYF,TGTGCCAGCAGCCACCCTAGCGGTCGCTCCTACGAGCAGTACTTC
TRBJ1-2,NA,TRBV6-5,many,CASIRQVEGPYGYTF,TGTGCCAGCATTAGGCAGGTAGAGGGGCCCTATGGCTACACCTTC
TRBJ2-2,NA,TRBV3-1,many,CASSQDENRRTGELFF,TGTGCCAGCAGCCAAGATGAGAACCGGCGAACCGGGGAGCTGTTTTTT
TRBJ1-5,TRBD1,TRBV20-1,few,CSARRTGGAAQPQHF,TGCAGTGCTAGACGGACAGGGGGCGCGGCTCAGCCCCAGCATTTT
TRBJ2-7,NA,TRBV5-1,many,CASSPQMGRYEQYF,TGCGCCAGCAGCCCTCAGATGGGGAGGTACGAGCAGTACTTC
TRBJ1-5,NA,TRBV30,many,CAWSPRTVSNQPQHF,TGTGCCTGGAGCCCCAGGACAGTTAGCAATCAGCCCCAGCATTTT
TRBJ2-7,TRBD2,TRBV5-1,many,CASLELAGGQTYEQYF,TGCGCCAGCCTGGAATTAGCGGGAGGCCAAACCTACGAGCAGTACTTC
TRBJ2-3,TRBD2,TRBV5-6,medium-sized,CASSSTSGWDTQYF,TGTGCCAGCAGCTCGACTAGCGGGTGGGATACGCAGTATTTT
TRBJ2-3,TRBD2,TRBV28,many,CASSLLGGDSTDTQYF,TGTGCCAGCAGTTTATTGGGGGGGGACAGCACAGATACGCAGTATTTT
TRBJ2-7,NA,TRBV5-4,NA,CASSLDVGGIMYEQYF,TGTGCCAGCAGCTTGGACGTGGGAGGTATCATGTACGAGCAGTACTTC
TRBJ1-1,NA,TRBV20-1,many,CSARTELNTGAFF,TGCAGTGCTAGGACAGAGTTGAACACTGGGGCTTTCTTT
TRBJ1-4,NA,TRBV4-1,many,CASSQDIGREKLFF,TGCGCCAGCAGCCAAGATATAGGGAGAGAAAAACTGTTTTTT
TRBJ2-7,TRBD1,TRBV20-1,many,CSARRGGQGSYEQYF,TGCAGTGCTAGGCGAGGGGGACAGGGCTCCTACGAGCAGTACTTC
TRBJ2-2,TRBD2,TRBV29-1,medium-sized,CSVDEGRGTGELFF,TGCAGCGTTGATGAAGGGAGGGGCACCGGGGAGCTGTTTTTT